One and the same sample provided the 29 T cell receptor beta chains below, sequenced in a study of sequential checkpoint blockade in melanoma. Noted treatment: randomized to nivolumab then ipilimumab (arm A) or the reverse (arm B). Libraries were prepared by immunoSEQ multiplex PCR; TCRdb keeps only in-frame clonotypes and omits some of them. The sample includes over 5,500 clones, roughly a fifth of them seen just once. This specimen was tumor tissue (inferred from file names), taken from a patient given nivolumab and ipilimumab in sequence. The receptors shown here come from a human donor with melanoma.

The CDR3 DNA is TGCAGCCCTAAACGTCAAATGGGGGGTCCCTACGAGCAGTACTTC. Its translation: CSPKRQMGGPYEQYF. The chain has TRBV29-1 and TRBJ2-7, with D possibly being TRBD2 (6 bases). CDR1 SQVTM and CDR2 ANQGSEA come from the germline V gene. V was clipped by 8 bases and J by 2 bases, with 22 bases between them. The CDR3 totals 15 residues.

This clone was seen only a few times. The chain joins TRBV11-3 to TRBJ2-1; D unresolved. Per germline, CDR1 SGHNT and CDR2 YENEEA. This CDR3 is built from 14 residues. Trimming took 5 bases from V and 9 from J, leaving 17 bases between them. CDR3 nucleotide sequence: TGTGCCAGCAGCCCCTTCTCTGAATGGAGTGAGCAGTTCTTC. Translating gives CASSPFSEWSEQFF. Drawing the rest from reference TRBV11-3 and TRBJ2-1, the complete variable domain is EAGVVQSPRYKIIEKKQPVAFWCNPISGHNTLYWYLQNLGQGPELLIRYENEEAVDDSQLPKDRFSAERLKGVDSTLKIQPAELGDSAVYLCASSPFSEWSEQFFGPGTRLTVL.

The chain carries TRBV6-8 and TRBJ1-5; TRBD1 matches 7 bases. V shed 5 bases and J 2 bases; nucleotides not matched to a gene: 9. Germline V CDR1 and CDR2: MNHGY, SAAAGT. This CDR3 region has 16 residues. CDR3 sequence (DNA): TGTGCCAGCAGTGGACGGGACAGTAAGCGCAATCAGCCCCAGCATTTT. Amino acid sequence: CASSGRDSKRNQPQHF.

This clone was picked up many times. This sequence joins TRBV6-8 and TRBJ1-1; D gene ambiguous. The CDR3 length is 13 residues. Trimming took off 5 bases at V and 6 bases at J, with 13 bases between the two ends. The germline V gene has CDR1 MNHGY and CDR2 SAAAGT. The CDR3 bases are TGTGCCAGCAGTAATACACCCGGAGCTGAAGCTTTCTTT. This translates into CASSNTPGAEAFF.

The chain joins TRBV5-1 to TRBJ2-7; D unresolved. The CDR3 is 18 amino acids. Germline CDR1 is SGHRS and CDR2 is YFSETQ. Trimming removed 3 bases from V and 4 bases from J, with 26 bases in between. CDR3 residues: CASSSEKSVAAQTYEQYF. CDR3 DNA sequence: TGCGCCAGCAGCTCGGAAAAGTCGGTTGCGGCCCAGACGTACGAGCAGTACTTC.

This clone was seen ten or more times. The rearrangement links TRBV11-3 to TRBJ2-6, with 12 positions matching TRBD1. J lost 3 bases, V lost 5 bases, and 5 bases had no gene match. The germline V gene has CDR1 SGHNT and CDR2 YENEEA. This CDR3 has 17 amino acids. The DNA of the CDR3 is TGTGCCAGCAGCCCGGGACAGGGGGCGCTTGGGGCCAACGTCCTGACTTTC. Its protein is CASSPGQGALGANVLTF.

This clone was seen more than once but under ten times. CDR3 bases: TGTGCCAGCAGCTATAGCGGGAGCTCCTACGAGCAGTACTTC. Amino acids: CASSYSGSSYEQYF. The chain couples TRBV9 to TRBJ2-7, with 9 bases matching TRBD2. The CDR3 has 14 residues. The germline CDR1 and CDR2 sequences are SGDLS and YYNGEE. Germline trimming cut 4 bases from V and 0 bases from J; bases unmatched to any gene: 2.

This clone is a singleton in its sample. V and J are TRBV19 and TRBJ2-7, with D uncertain. This CDR3 spans 15 amino acids. Trimming left V 1 base short and J 0 bases short, with 10 bases between. Germline V gene lookup returns CDR1 LNHDA and CDR2 SQIVND (reference sequence). CDR3 bases: TGTGCCAGTAGTATAGGGCACCTGGCCTCCTACGAGCAGTACTTC. Its protein product is CASSIGHLASYEQYF.

The gene calls are TRBV10-1 and TRBJ2-1; D call uncertain. This CDR3 has 16 residues. V was shortened by 0 bases and J by 2 bases, with 11 bases between the two germline ends. Germline CDR1 reads WNHNN; CDR2 reads SYGVQD (reference sequence). The CDR3 region has the DNA TGCGCCAGCAGTGAGTCCGTCCCGGGCCCCTACAATGAGCAGTTCTTC. Its translation is CASSESVPGPYNEQFF.

About this clone: The identical CDR3 is also encoded by other nucleotide sequences in the sample. The chain is built from TRBV18 and TRBJ2-7; D might be TRBD1 (6 bases). Germline V gene data show CDR1 as KGHSH and CDR2 as LQKENI. CDR3 length: 14 residues. Trimming stripped 1 base from V and 4 bases from J, with 11 bases between. CDR3 nucleotide sequence: TGTGCCAGCTCACCACGTCAGGGGACATACGAGCAGTACTTC. It is translated as CASSPRQGTYEQYF.

J is TRBJ2-3 and V is TRBV9, with TRBD2 identical over 10 bases. CDR3 length equals 15 residues. V was clipped by 4 bases and J by 4 bases; unmatched bases: 6. Germline V gene data show CDR1 as SGDLS and CDR2 as YYNGEE. This CDR3 reads CASSSTSGDADTQYF. The CDR3 bases are TGTGCCAGCAGCTCTACTAGCGGGGACGCAGATACGCAGTATTTT.

V usage is TRBV10-3 and J usage is TRBJ2-7; TRBD1 matches 8 bases. CDR1 is ENHRY and CDR2 is SYGVKD in the germline V gene. CDR3 length: 17 residues. J lost 5 bases, V lost 3 bases, and 15 bases had no gene match. The CDR3 is CAISESLARTGIHEQYF. The CDR3 DNA sequence: TGTGCCATCAGTGAAAGCCTGGCAAGGACAGGGATCCACGAGCAGTACTTC.

The table lists this clone with many counts. The chain couples TRBV7-5 to TRBJ1-1. TRBV7-5 is reported as a pseudogene. The length of the CDR3 is 14 residues. The CDR3 sequence is CASSLDWRRGEAFF. The CDR3 DNA is TGTGCCAGCAGCTTAGATTGGCGTCGGGGTGAAGCTTTCTTT.

This chain uses TRBV19 with TRBJ2-7; 11 positions agree with TRBD2. The germline V gene encodes CDR1 LNHDA and CDR2 SQIVND (reference sequence). V trimming: 6 bases; J trimming: 3 bases; junction bases outside the gene matches: 7. The CDR3 consists of 15 residues. The CDR3 region is CASSSVTSGNYEQYF. CDR3 DNA sequence: TGTGCCAGTAGCTCAGTGACTAGCGGGAACTACGAGCAGTACTTC.

This clone was detected many times. This rearrangement joins TRBV11-3 to TRBJ2-1; 11 bases are a match to TRBD2. This CDR3 contains 16 residues. Trimming took 0 bases from V and 3 from J; bases not matched to a gene: 1. The germline V gene has CDR1 SGHNT and CDR2 YENEEA. The CDR3 reads CASSLEGLADYNEQFF. As DNA, the CDR3 is TGTGCCAGCAGCTTAGAGGGACTAGCGGACTACAATGAGCAGTTCTTC.

This clone was seen only once. The chain combines TRBV10-2 with TRBJ2-5, with D perhaps being TRBD1 or TRBD2 (5 bases each). The CDR3 has 13 amino acids. Trimming stripped 6 bases from V and 3 bases from J, with 11 bases between. Germline-derived CDR1 and CDR2 are WSHSY and SAAADI. The CDR3 region is CASSRGGKETQYF. DNA of the CDR3: TGCGCCAGCAGCCGGGGCGGTAAAGAGACCCAGTACTTC.

This clone was counted at least ten times. V is TRBV6-8 and J is TRBJ2-1; 8 bases agree with TRBD2. Per germline, CDR1 MNHGY and CDR2 SAAAGT. Germline trimming cut 10 bases from V and 6 bases from J; bases unmatched to any gene: 11. The CDR3 totals 14 residues. As DNA, the CDR3 is TGTGCCACCTTTCGGGGGGGCCTCCTCAATGAGCAGTTCTTC. Translation: CATFRGGLLNEQFF.

The chain combines TRBV9 with TRBJ2-1; no reliable D call. The CDR3 consists of 12 residues. Looked up from germline, CDR1 is SGDLS and CDR2 is YYNGEE. The V end was cut by 4 bases, the J end by 8 bases, with 10 bases between. The CDR3 loop reads CASSPSWDEQFF. CDR3 DNA sequence: TGTGCCAGCAGCCCCTCGTGGGATGAGCAGTTCTTC.

This clone is classed as medium-sized. The rearrangement uses TRBV6-8 and TRBJ2-2; TRBD1 matches at 11 bases. Germline CDR1 MNHGY, CDR2 SAAAGT. The CDR3 spans 14 residues. V was clipped by 6 bases and J by 9 bases; unmatched bases: 6. CDR3 region: CASSQGQGVRELFF. CDR3 bases: TGTGCCAGCAGCCAGGGACAGGGGGTTCGGGAGCTGTTTTTT.

This clone is classed as medium-sized. The chain couples TRBV12-5 to TRBJ2-1; TRBD1 matches 8 bases. Germline lookup yields CDR1 LGHNT and CDR2 FRNRAP. Germline trimming cut 1 base from V and 7 bases from J; bases unmatched to any gene: 6. The CDR3 sequence is 15 residues long. The CDR3 bases are TGTGCTAGTGGTTTGGGACAGGGGCCAGGGAATGAGCAGTTCTTC. Its translation is CASGLGQGPGNEQFF. Full variable domain (outside the CDR3, taken from reference TRBV12-5 and TRBJ2-1): DARVTQTPRHKVTEMGQEVTMRCQPILGHNTVFWYRQTMMQGLELLAYFRNRAPLDDSGMPKDRFSAEMPDATLATLKIQPSEPRDSAVYFCASGLGQGPGNEQFFGPGTRLTVL.

This clone appeared many times. V gene TRBV11-3 combines with J gene TRBJ1-2, with D perhaps TRBD1 (5 bases). Germline loops: CDR1 SGHNT, CDR2 YENEEA. With 2 bases removed from V and 8 bases from J, the gap between germline ends came to 18 bases. This CDR3 has 15 amino acids. The CDR3 loop is CASSLWGRGEGGYTF. In DNA, the CDR3 is TGTGCCAGCAGCTTATGGGGAAGAGGAGAGGGGGGCTACACCTTC.

This clone ranks as large. V usage is TRBV18 and J usage is TRBJ1-2; tentative D call: TRBD1 (6 bases). CDR3 size: 17 residues. V lost 1 base and J 1 base, leaving 16 bases between the germline ends. CDR1 is KGHSH and CDR2 is LQKENI in the germline V gene. DNA of the CDR3: TGTGCCAGCTCACCACGGGGGCAGGCCTCCCTTAACTATGGCTACACCTTC. Amino acids: CASSPRGQASLNYGYTF.

This clone was picked up a small number of times. The rearrangement uses TRBV14 and TRBJ2-3; D remains unclear. The V gene lost 3 bases and the J gene lost 10 bases, with 11 bases spanning the gap. CDR1 and CDR2 (germline): SGHDN, FVKESK. CDR3 size: 12 residues. The CDR3 DNA reads as TGTGCCAGCAGCCAGCAAAATGGGGCGCAGTATTTT. It codes for CASSQQNGAQYF.

The sample holds a few counts of this clone. This sequence joins TRBV30 and TRBJ1-4; a possible D gene is TRBD1 (5 bases). Germline loops: CDR1 GTSNPN, CDR2 SVGIG (reference sequence). V lost 0 bases and J lost 4, with 12 bases in between. The CDR3 extends over 15 amino acids. Here the CDR3 reads CAWSVLLGDNEKLFF. The CDR3 DNA follows: TGTGCCTGGAGTGTACTTCTGGGGGATAATGAAAAACTGTTTTTT.

This clone occurred many times. The rearrangement links TRBV6-8 to TRBJ2-1, with 9 positions matching TRBD2. This CDR3 contains 14 residues. Per the germline V gene, CDR1 is MNHGY and CDR2 is SAAAGT. Trimming took 7 bases from V and 8 from J; bases not matched to a gene: 9. This chain's CDR3 is CASNLAGITHEQFF. CDR3 coding DNA: TGTGCCAGCAACCTAGCGGGAATAACGCATGAGCAGTTCTTC.

Within the sample, this clone is medium-sized. The chain carries TRBV9 and TRBJ1-2; 7 nucleotides match TRBD1. V shed 3 bases and J 3 bases; nucleotides not matched to a gene: 11. The CDR3 loop spans 16 amino acids. Germline V lookup: CDR1 SGDLS, CDR2 YYNGEE. The DNA for the CDR3 is TGTGCCAGCAGCGCAACAGGGGCCACCACCCACTATGGCTACACCTTC. Protein: CASSATGATTHYGYTF.

The V gene is TRBV19, the J gene TRBJ1-2; D is uncertain. The CDR3 consists of 12 residues. The V gene lost 3 bases and the J gene lost 8 bases, with 10 bases spanning the gap. The V gene's germline CDR1 is LNHDA and CDR2 SQIVND (reference sequence). CDR3 coding DNA: TGTGCCAGTAGTATTAGCTTTGGCGGCTACACCTTC. As protein: CASSISFGGYTF.

This clone was picked up a small number of times. This sequence joins TRBV19 and TRBJ2-4; D possibly uses TRBD1 or TRBD2 (5 bases each). The CDR3 extends over 15 amino acids. V was trimmed by 9 bases and J by 2 bases, leaving 17 bases between them. Germline V gives CDR1 LNHDA, CDR2 SQIVND (reference sequence). The CDR3 coding sequence is TGTGCCAGCGGCAGGATAGGGACCTCCAAAAACATTCAGTACTTC. This translates into CASGRIGTSKNIQYF.

This clone was counted at least ten times. The CDR3: CASSLSPVSGYGYTF. Written as DNA, the CDR3 is TGTGCCAGCAGTTTATCTCCGGTCTCTGGCTATGGCTACACCTTC. The V gene is TRBV27, the J gene TRBJ1-2; D ambiguous. Trimming shortened V by 0 bases and J by 4 bases, and 12 bases separated the two germline ends. CDR1 is MNHEY and CDR2 is SMNVEV in the germline V gene (reference sequence). The CDR3 is 15 amino acids.